What follows are 14 T cell receptor beta chains derived from one specimen sequenced in a study of cytotoxic CD8 clonotypes in ibrutinib-treated CLL. Assay: immunoSEQ multiplex PCR; the TCRdb copy retains only in-frame clones and omits some. The sample carries about 45,000 clones, over 50% recorded once. Specimen: PBMCs, collected after 24 months of ibrutinib treatment. These receptors came from a human donor with chronic lymphocytic leukemia.

The V and J genes are TRBV7-9 and TRBJ2-1, with a weak D call TRBD1 (6 bases). Germline V lookup: CDR1 SEHNR, CDR2 FQNEAQ (reference sequence). V gave up 1 base and J gave up 4 bases, with 14 bases separating them. The CDR3 is 16 amino acids. CDR3 DNA sequence: TGTGCCAGCAGCTTAGGGGGACAAAGCTCTTACAATGAGCAGTTCTTC. Amino acid sequence: CASSLGGQSSYNEQFF.

The CDR3, as DNA: TGTGCCAGCAGCCCCCGACAGGGTAAAAGCAATCAGCCCCAGCATTTT. This translates into CASSPRQGKSNQPQHF. The chain carries TRBV28 and TRBJ1-5; 7 nucleotides line up with TRBD1. Germline lookup yields CDR1 MDHEN and CDR2 SYDVKM. The CDR3 consists of 16 residues. The V segment lost 6 bases and the J segment 1 base; nucleotides outside the gene matches: 9.

This chain links TRBV6-5 with TRBJ1-1; 7 bases agree with TRBD1. The CDR3 is made up of 16 amino acids. With V trimmed by 0 bases and J by 4 bases, 8 bases remained unmatched. The germline V gene has CDR1 MNHEY and CDR2 SVGAGI. CDR3 DNA: TGTGCCAGCAGTTACTCGACCGGACAGGCAGGCACTGAAGCTTTCTTT. This encodes CASSYSTGQAGTEAFF.

The rearrangement joins TRBV6-5 to TRBJ2-5, with D possibly matching TRBD1 (6 bases). In germline, CDR1 is MNHEY, CDR2 SVGAGI. CDR3 length: 14 amino acids. Deletions cut 2 bases from V and 2 bases from J, with 9 bases between. The CDR3 spells CASSYRGQQETQYF. CDR3 DNA: TGTGCCAGCAGTTACAGAGGACAGCAAGAGACCCAGTACTTC.

The V gene is TRBV2, the J gene TRBJ1-2; the D is unclear. Trimming took 4 bases from V and 0 from J, leaving 12 bases between them. Per the germline V gene, CDR1 is SNHLY and CDR2 is FYNNEI. The CDR3 contains 15 residues. The CDR3 nucleotides are TGTGCCAGCAGTGTGTCGCAGGTCTCTAACTATGGCTACACCTTC. The encoded protein is CASSVSQVSNYGYTF.

On this clone itself: Other DNA sequences in this sample translate to the same CDR3. The DNA for the CDR3 is TGTGCCAGCAGCTTAGCGGGGGGGTACGAGCAGTACTTC. Protein product: CASSLAGGYEQYF. This chain connects TRBV7-9 to TRBJ2-7; TRBD2 agrees at 7 bases. The V gene's germline CDR1 is SEHNR and CDR2 FQNEAQ (reference sequence). V gave up 0 bases and J gave up 4 bases; unmatched junction bases: 0. This CDR3 is built from 13 residues.

The chain joins TRBV7-9 to TRBJ2-2; possibly TRBD1 or TRBD2 for D (5 bases each). Germline V gives CDR1 SEHNR, CDR2 FQNEAQ (reference sequence). Trimming took 6 bases from V and 3 from J, leaving 17 bases between them. CDR3 size: 16 residues. The CDR3 nucleotides are TGTGCCAGCAGATCACTAGGACATGTTTACACCGGGGAGCTGTTTTTT. Its translation: CASRSLGHVYTGELFF.

In its sample, this clone was seen a few times. This sequence joins TRBV7-8 and TRBJ2-7; possible D gene TRBD1, 8 bases. CDR1 is SGHVS and CDR2 is FQNEAQ in the germline V gene. The CDR3 is 12 amino acids. Between the trimmed V and J ends, which lost 4 bases and 6 bases, there was a span of 10 bases. In nucleotides, the CDR3 is TGTGCCAGCAGCTACAGGGGGGGCGAGCAGTACTTC. It translates to CASSYRGGEQYF.

This clone appeared a single time. The sample has other DNA sequences that encode this CDR3 too. This rearrangement joins TRBV19 to TRBJ2-2; TRBD1 matches at 10 bases. CDR1 and CDR2 from the germline V gene are LNHDA and SQIVND (reference sequence). The CDR3 has 15 residues. V trimming: 5 bases; J trimming: 5 bases; junction bases outside the gene matches: 5. The CDR3 DNA sequence: TGTGCCAGTAGTCCCCGGACAGGGGGAACCGGGGAGCTGTTTTTT. Protein product: CASSPRTGGTGELFF.

This chain links TRBV27 with TRBJ2-7; D remains unclear. CDR1 is MNHEY and CDR2 is SMNVEV in the germline V gene (reference sequence). The CDR3 spans 14 residues. Trimming shortened V by 3 bases and J by 5 bases, and 14 bases separated the two germline ends. CDR3 nucleotide sequence: TGTGCCAGCAGTTTTTCGACTCGGGCCCACGAGCAGTACTTC. This sequence encodes CASSFSTRAHEQYF.

This clone appeared once. The chain links TRBV2 to TRBJ1-1; possibly TRBD1 for D (5 bases). The CDR3 extends over 16 amino acids. The ends were cut back, 8 bases at V and 5 bases at J, with 24 bases in the middle. Per the germline V gene, CDR1 is SNHLY and CDR2 is FYNNEI. For the CDR3, the DNA is TGTGCCAGCGGAGGGACCTGGGGCAGACAACAAACTGAAGCTTTCTTT. Protein product: CASGGTWGRQQTEAFF. The full variable domain, rest sourced from reference TRBV2 and TRBJ1-1, is EPEVTQTPSHQVTQMGQEVILRCVPISNHLYFYWYRQILGQKVEFLVSFYNNEISEKSEIFDDQFSVERPDGSNFTLKIRSTKLEDSAMYFCASGGTWGRQQTEAFFGQGTRLTVV.

The J gene is TRBJ1-2, the V gene TRBV5-1; D gene unclear. Trimming left V 0 bases short and J 0 bases short, with 6 bases between. Germline V gene sequence: CDR1 SGHRS, CDR2 YFSETQ. The CDR3 consists of 14 residues. The CDR3 protein is CASSLGAPNYGYTF. Here the CDR3 DNA reads TGCGCCAGCAGCTTGGGGGCCCCTAACTATGGCTACACCTTC.

CDR3 nucleotides: TGTGCCTATTCCCGAATGGGTCGAGCGGAGTCCCGGTATTTT. The encoded protein is CAYSRMGRAESRYF. The rearrangement joins TRBV30 to TRBJ2-3, with D possibly matching TRBD2 (5 bases). Germline assignment: CDR1 GTSNPN and CDR2 SVGIG (reference sequence). The CDR3 is 14 residues long. Trimming removed 7 bases from V and 14 bases from J, with 28 bases in between.

By share, this clone ranks as medium-sized. CDR3 sequence reads: CASSFSRVLNQPQHF. CDR3 bases: TGTGCCAGCAGCTTTTCTAGGGTTTTAAATCAGCCCCAGCATTTT. The chain links TRBV5-6 to TRBJ1-5; D gene unclear. The length of the CDR3 is 15 residues. V was pared by 2 bases and J by 4 bases, with 13 bases between. Germline V lookup: CDR1 SGHDT, CDR2 YYEEEE.